The 14 T cell receptor beta chains below all came from one sample that was sequenced in a study of glioma-infiltrating T cells. Amplification of TCR alpha and beta CDR3 regions from RNA used iRepertoire nested multiplex PCR. TCRdb recomputed calls from the multiplex PCR reads with MiXCR, one row per CDR3 protein. Of a few hundred thousand distinct CDR3 sequences listed, around 45% are singletons. The source material was glioma tissue, nonneoplastic brain tissue, or PBMCs (not recorded which). Receptors were obtained from a human donor with low-grade glioma or glioblastoma, undergoing nonglioma brain surgery, or in good health (not recorded which).

Notes on this clonotype: A much larger clone lies one base from this, so it may be a read error. The chain joins TRBV5-1 to TRBJ1-5, with a tentative D call TRBD1 (5 bases). CDR3 length equals 15 residues. Germline CDR1 reads SGHRS; CDR2 reads YFSETQ. The CDR3 sequence is CASSQDSATGQPQDF. In DNA form, the CDR3 reads TGCGCCAGCAGCCAAGATTCGGCTACGGGGCAGCCCCAGGATTTT.

This clonotype has ten or more counts. The V and J genes are TRBV28 and TRBJ2-3, with D possibly TRBD2 on 5 matching bases. From germline, CDR1 is MDHEN and CDR2 SYDVKM. Trimming stripped 10 bases from V and 1 base from J, with 12 bases between. The length of the CDR3 is 13 residues. This CDR3 is CATFPGGTDTQYF. The CDR3 nucleotides are TGTGCCACCTTTCCCGGGGGCACAGATACGCAGTATTTT.

Note on this clonotype: This may arise from a read error, as a much more abundant clone is one base away. The genes are TRBV6-2 or TRBV6-3 and TRBJ2-1; D remains ambiguous. The germline gives CDR1 MNHEY, CDR2 SVGEGT. There are 13 residues in the CDR3. CDR3 DNA: TGTGCCAGCAGTGTTTCCTTCTACAATGAGCAGCTCTTC. It specifies CASSVSFYNEQLF.

This chain uses TRBV28 with TRBJ2-5; TRBD1 matches 7 bases. CDR1 and CDR2 from the germline V gene are MDHEN and SYDVKM. The CDR3 is made up of 15 amino acids. The ends lost 2 bases at V and 1 base at J; junction bases unmatched: 4. Here the CDR3 reads CASSLLQGPQETQYF. The CDR3 region has the DNA TGTGCCAGCAGTTTACTACAGGGGCCCCAAGAGACCCAGTACTTC.

On this clonotype: Since no conserved phenylalanine or tryptophan closes the CDR3, a read error is the likely cause. It is unclear where the CDR3 begins or ends on the DNA, so no DNA is shown, and the CDR3 is as TCRdb lists it. The chain joins TRBV27 to TRBJ2-7; the table names TRBD1, a call not compared with the DNA. The germline V gene encodes CDR1 MNHEY and CDR2 SMNVEV (reference sequence). The CDR3 comprises 13 residues, both ends counted. The CDR3 loop is CASSLQGGYEQYI.

A few counts support this clonotype. The gene calls are TRBV19 and TRBJ2-3, with D maybe TRBD2 (5 bases). CDR3 length: 12 amino acids. Germline values: CDR1 LNHDA, CDR2 SQIVND (reference sequence). V lost 3 bases to trimming and J lost 14 bases, with 15 bases between them. The CDR3 coding sequence is TGTGCCAGTAGTATGCACCGGGATCACCCGTATTTT. Amino acid sequence: CASSMHRDHPYF.

The V and J genes are TRBV6-2 or TRBV6-3 and TRBJ2-5; maybe TRBD1 (5 bases). The CDR3 runs to 14 residues. V dropped 7 bases and J dropped 7 bases, with 19 bases sitting between them. The V gene's germline CDR1 is MNHEY and CDR2 SVGEGT. CDR3 sequence (DNA): TGTGCCAGCATCGCGCAGGGCGAGTTCGGGACCCAGTACTTC. The encoded protein is CASIAQGEFGTQYF.

The rearrangement uses TRBV4-2 and TRBJ1-1; D may be TRBD1 (6 bases). Trimming took 1 base from V and 3 from J, leaving 12 bases between them. The CDR3 runs to 15 residues. CDR1 is LGHNA and CDR2 is YNFKEQ in the germline V gene. This CDR3 is CASSQADRRYTEAFF. The DNA of the CDR3 is TGTGCCAGCAGCCAAGCCGACAGGAGGTACACTGAAGCTTTCTTT.

This clonotype was picked up one time. This may stem from a read error, because a much larger clone lies one nucleotide away. The genes are TRBV27 and TRBJ2-5, with D possibly TRBD1 on 6 matching bases. The length of the CDR3 is 15 residues. In germline, CDR1 is MNHEY, CDR2 SMNVEV (reference sequence). CDR3 loop: CASSFLDRKQETQCF. CDR3 DNA: TGTGCCAGCAGTTTCTTGGACAGAAAACAAGAGACCCAGTGCTTC.

This clonotype was detected once. A read error may be the cause here, since a much bigger clone is one base away. The V and J genes are TRBV6-9 and TRBJ2-1; 13 nucleotides line up with TRBD2. Germline lookup yields CDR1 MNHGY and CDR2 SVAAGI. J gave up 6 bases and V 4 bases, and 6 bases lay outside the gene matches. The CDR3 sequence is 16 residues long. CDR3 bases: TGTGCCAGCAGTTCCACCGGACTAGCGGGAGTCAATGAGCAGTTCTTC. This encodes CASSSTGLAGVNEQFF.

Only a few counts were recorded for this clonotype. The V gene is TRBV11-2, the J gene TRBJ2-1, with no clear D. Germline CDR1 SGHAT, CDR2 FQNNGV. Trimming took 1 base from V and 9 from J, leaving 13 bases between them. This CDR3 has 14 residues. The CDR3 nucleotides are TGTGCCAGCAGCTTAGGACCCCACGTGGGTGAGCAGTTCTTC. Translated: CASSLGPHVGEQFF.

This clonotype was observed many times. This chain links TRBV27 with TRBJ1-1, with D possibly being TRBD1 (6 bases). This CDR3 contains 15 residues. Trimming took 4 bases from V and 5 from J, leaving 17 bases between them. In germline, CDR1 is MNHEY, CDR2 SMNVEV (reference sequence). The DNA of the CDR3 is TGTGCCAGCAGTTCGCTCGGCAGGGGAGGTACTGAAGCTTTCTTT. Translated, it gives CASSSLGRGGTEAFF.

This clonotype appeared a few times. V gene TRBV7-2 combines with J gene TRBJ1-5; D call uncertain. The germline CDR1 and CDR2 sequences are SGHTA and FQGNSA. CDR3 length: 12 amino acids. Trimming stripped 5 bases from V and 6 bases from J, with 8 bases between. The CDR3 loop is CASSVTFQPQHF. CDR3 sequence (DNA): TGTGCCAGCAGCGTCACTTTTCAGCCCCAGCATTTT.

This clonotype was recorded a few times. V and J are TRBV7-3 and TRBJ2-1; 9 bases fit TRBD1. Unmatched junction bases numbered 10, after V lost 1 base and J lost 6 bases. CDR3 length equals 17 residues. From germline, CDR1 is SGHTA and CDR2 FQGTGA. CDR3 in amino acids: CASSLSPGTGSPNEQFF. The CDR3 bases are TGTGCCAGCAGCTTAAGCCCCGGGACAGGGTCGCCCAATGAGCAGTTCTTC.